The present TCR beta chain was sequenced within a study of T cell clonality in common variable immunodeficiency (dated by TCRdb to the mid-2010s). Points the paper makes about the study in general: TCRbeta clonality was higher in CVID subjects than in healthy controls (t-test p = 0.018), and the increase was most characteristic of about a third of subjects. Fewer deletions and N-nucleotide insertions were reportedly observed in CVID TCRbeta sequences, and highly modified clones with 13 or more V deletions were reportedly absent from CVID TCRbeta sequences. According to the authors, finding the cause of the higher clonality in CVID would require sequencing the repertoires of T cell subpopulations. Differences among patients in the CVID cohort limited the correlations between repertoire features and clinical complications. Fewer TCRbeta clones were shared among CVID subjects than among healthy controls (p < 0.0001). Even though DNA input was the same, control samples had an average of about 90,000 unique sequences each, compared with approximately 30,000 in CVID samples.

Comments on this clone: This clone's antigen is unknown.

Most CVID patients and most healthy controls were of Caucasian heritage. Heparinized peripheral whole blood samples of about 5 to 9 ml were collected from each donor. Genomic DNA from adults with common variable immune deficiency (CVID) and from healthy adult controls was the source for sequencing TCRbeta CDR3 repertoires. The control group was made up of roughly 22 healthy adult volunteers (roughly ten male and some twelve female) whose ages ranged from about 20 to 66 years, with a mean age of approximately 35. Diluted blood was subjected to density centrifugation over Hypaque 1077 or Ficoll-Paque for isolation of peripheral blood mononuclear cells. Genomic DNA was extracted from unsorted mononuclear cells by Qiagen column purification or by a centrifugation-based method. For sequencing input, CVID and control samples contributed equivalent amounts of genomic DNA. For every sample, a 60 bp segment covering the rearranged TCRbeta CDR3 region was amplified and then sequenced. The immunoSEQ assay, a bias-corrected multiplex PCR combined with high-throughput sequencing, was used to amplify TCRbeta. Per the source publication's procedure: Every unique nucleotide sequence counted as a clone and was annotated with V, D and J genes, copy number and frequency. Sequences were labeled productive if in frame, and non-productive if out of frame or containing stop codons. Clonality was calculated from Shannon's entropy as previously described. Mean CDR3 Kyte-Doolittle hydropathy was derived from the predicted amino acid sequences of productive clones. Scaled V gene usage was hierarchically clustered using Manhattan distance and complete linkage with the R hclust function. Sharing of clones by CDR3 amino acid sequence was evaluated through resampling of 12 repertoires per group over 100 rounds. The repertoires were searched for 65 to 85 published EBV-specific TCRbeta sequences and 200 to 300 published CMV-specific TCRbeta sequences. A couple of CVID samples yielding fewer than 10,000 sequences were excluded from analysis, leaving approximately 40 CVID repertoires. Imported from immuneACCESS, the table was reduced by TCRdb to in-frame sequences with V and J called. These copies leave out some clones; in studies compared against another copy, an unresolved V gene accounts for under half, and the cause of the remainder is not known. D and trimming come from the DNA, and the V and J calls and clone size come from that table. In this sample the table shows about 28,000 clones, and no singletons are among them. The ten most abundant clones make up about an eighth of the sample.

Sequencing was performed on peripheral blood mononuclear cells. This receptor was taken from a person aged 18 to 70 in good health.

The CDR3 corresponds to CSPRQAYSNQPQHF. Incomplete CDR3 DNA: TGCAGTCCGAGACAGGCCTATAGCAATCAGCCC. The rearrangement combines TRBV20-1 with TRBJ1-5; a tentative D call is TRBD1 (6 bases match). Read coverage stops 3 residues before the CDR3 terminus; the germline J gene supplies the remainder. V sheds 8 bases and J sheds 0 bases, leaving 14 bases between their ends. The CDR3 measures 14 amino acids from cysteine to phenylalanine. Only the CDR3 bases that were read are kept: 33 of them, in frame from base 1. Per the germline V gene (reference sequence), DFQATT is the CDR1 and SNEGSKA is the CDR2.